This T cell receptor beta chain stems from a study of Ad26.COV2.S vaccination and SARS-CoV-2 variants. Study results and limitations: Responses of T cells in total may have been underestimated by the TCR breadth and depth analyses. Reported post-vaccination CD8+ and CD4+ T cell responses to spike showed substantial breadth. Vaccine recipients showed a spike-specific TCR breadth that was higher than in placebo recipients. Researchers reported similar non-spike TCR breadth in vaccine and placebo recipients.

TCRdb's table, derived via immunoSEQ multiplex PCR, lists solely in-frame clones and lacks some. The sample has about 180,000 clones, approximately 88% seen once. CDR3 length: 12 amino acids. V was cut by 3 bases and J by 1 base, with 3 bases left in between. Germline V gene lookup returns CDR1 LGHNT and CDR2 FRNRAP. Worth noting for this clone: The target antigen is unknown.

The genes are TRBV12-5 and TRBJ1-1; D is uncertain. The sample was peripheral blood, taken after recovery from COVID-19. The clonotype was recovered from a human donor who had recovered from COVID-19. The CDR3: CASGFSNTEAFF. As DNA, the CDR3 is TGTGCTAGTGGTTTTTCGAACACTGAAGCTTTCTTT. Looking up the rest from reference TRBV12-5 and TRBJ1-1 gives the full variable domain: DARVTQTPRHKVTEMGQEVTMRCQPILGHNTVFWYRQTMMQGLELLAYFRNRAPLDDSGMPKDRFSAEMPDATLATLKIQPSEPRDSAVYFCASGFSNTEAFFGQGTRLTVV.